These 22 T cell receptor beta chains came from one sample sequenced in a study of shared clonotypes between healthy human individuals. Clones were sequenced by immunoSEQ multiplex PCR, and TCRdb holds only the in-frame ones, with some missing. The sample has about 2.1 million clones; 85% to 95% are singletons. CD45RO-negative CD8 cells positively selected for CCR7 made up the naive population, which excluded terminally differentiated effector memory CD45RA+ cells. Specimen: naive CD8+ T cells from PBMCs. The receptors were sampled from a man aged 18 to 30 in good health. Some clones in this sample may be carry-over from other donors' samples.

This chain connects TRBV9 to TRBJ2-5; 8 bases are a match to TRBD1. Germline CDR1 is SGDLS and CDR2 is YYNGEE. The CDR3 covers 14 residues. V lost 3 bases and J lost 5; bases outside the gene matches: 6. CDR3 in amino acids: CASSAGQDLETQYF. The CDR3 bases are TGTGCCAGCAGCGCGGGACAGGATTTGGAGACCCAGTACTTC. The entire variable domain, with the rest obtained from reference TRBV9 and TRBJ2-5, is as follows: DSGVTQTPKHLITATGQRVTLRCSPRSGDLSVYWYQQSLDQGLQFLIQYYNGEERAKGNILERFSAQQFPDLHSELNLSSLELGDSALYFCASSAGQDLETQYFGPGTRLLVL.

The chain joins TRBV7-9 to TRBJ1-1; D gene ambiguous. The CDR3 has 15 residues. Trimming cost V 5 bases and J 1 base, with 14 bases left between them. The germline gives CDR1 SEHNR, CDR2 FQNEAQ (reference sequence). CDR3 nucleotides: TGTGCCAGCAGCCACAGTCGCGGGAGGAACACTGAAGCTTTCTTT. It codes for CASSHSRGRNTEAFF.

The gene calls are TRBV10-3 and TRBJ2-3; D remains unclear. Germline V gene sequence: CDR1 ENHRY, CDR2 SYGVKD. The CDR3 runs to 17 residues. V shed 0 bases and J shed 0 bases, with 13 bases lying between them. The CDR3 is CAISESVGSGSTDTQYF. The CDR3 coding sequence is TGTGCCATCAGTGAGTCGGTCGGGTCGGGCAGCACAGATACGCAGTATTTT.

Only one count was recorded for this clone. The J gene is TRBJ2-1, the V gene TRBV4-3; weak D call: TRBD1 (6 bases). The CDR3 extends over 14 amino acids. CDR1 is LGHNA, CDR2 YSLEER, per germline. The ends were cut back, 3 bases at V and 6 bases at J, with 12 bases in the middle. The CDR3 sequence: CASSHADRFNEQFF. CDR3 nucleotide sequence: TGCGCCAGCAGCCATGCTGACAGGTTCAATGAGCAGTTCTTC.

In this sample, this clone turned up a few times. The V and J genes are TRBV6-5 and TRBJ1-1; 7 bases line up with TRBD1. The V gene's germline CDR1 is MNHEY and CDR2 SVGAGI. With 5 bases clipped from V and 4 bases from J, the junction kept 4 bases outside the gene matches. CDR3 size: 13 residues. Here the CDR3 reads CASSRDSFTEAFF. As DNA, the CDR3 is TGTGCCAGCAGTAGGGACAGTTTCACTGAAGCTTTCTTT.

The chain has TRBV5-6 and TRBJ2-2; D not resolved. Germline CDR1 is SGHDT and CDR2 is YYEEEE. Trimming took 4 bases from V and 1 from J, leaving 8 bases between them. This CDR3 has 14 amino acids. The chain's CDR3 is CASSLRRNTGELFF. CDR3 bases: TGTGCCAGCAGCCTCAGACGGAACACCGGGGAGCTGTTTTTT. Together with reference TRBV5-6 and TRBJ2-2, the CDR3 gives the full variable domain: DAGVTQSPTHLIKTRGQQVTLRCSPKSGHDTVSWYQQALGQGPQFIFQYYEEEERQRGNFPDRFSGHQFPNYSSELNVNALLLGDSALYLCASSLRRNTGELFFGEGSRLTVL.

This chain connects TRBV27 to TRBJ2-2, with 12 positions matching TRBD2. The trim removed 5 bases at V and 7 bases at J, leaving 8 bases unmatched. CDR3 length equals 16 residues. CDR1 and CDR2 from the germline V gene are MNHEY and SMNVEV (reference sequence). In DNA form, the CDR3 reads TGTGCCAGCAGTCAGCTAGCGGGAGGGCCCTTCGGGGAGCTGTTTTTT. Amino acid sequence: CASSQLAGGPFGELFF.

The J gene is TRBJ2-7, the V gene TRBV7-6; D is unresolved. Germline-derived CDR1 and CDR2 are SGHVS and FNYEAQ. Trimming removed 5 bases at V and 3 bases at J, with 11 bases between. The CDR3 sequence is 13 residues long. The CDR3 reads CASSPTASYEQYF. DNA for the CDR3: TGTGCCAGCAGCCCAACCGCAAGCTACGAGCAGTACTTC. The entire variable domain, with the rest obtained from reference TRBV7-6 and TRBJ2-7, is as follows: GAGVSQSPRYKVTKRGQDVALRCDPISGHVSLYWYRQALGQGPEFLTYFNYEAQQDKSGLPNDRFSAERPEGSISTLTIQRTEQRDSAMYRCASSPTASYEQYFGPGTRLTVT.

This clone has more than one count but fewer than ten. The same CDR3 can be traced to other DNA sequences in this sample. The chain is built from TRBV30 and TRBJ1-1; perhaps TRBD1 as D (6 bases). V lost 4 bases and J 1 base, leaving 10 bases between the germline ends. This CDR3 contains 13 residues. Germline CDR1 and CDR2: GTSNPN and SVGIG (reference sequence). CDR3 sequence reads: CAWNRGENTEAFF. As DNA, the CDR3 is TGTGCCTGGAATAGGGGGGAGAACACTGAAGCTTTCTTT.

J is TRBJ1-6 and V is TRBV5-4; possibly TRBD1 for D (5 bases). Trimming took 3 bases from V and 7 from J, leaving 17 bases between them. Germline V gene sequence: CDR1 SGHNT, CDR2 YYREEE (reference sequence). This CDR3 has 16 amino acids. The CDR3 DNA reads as TGTGCCAGCAGCTCCGGGTTGCGGGGGAGAAATTCACCCCTCCACTTT. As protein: CASSSGLRGRNSPLHF.

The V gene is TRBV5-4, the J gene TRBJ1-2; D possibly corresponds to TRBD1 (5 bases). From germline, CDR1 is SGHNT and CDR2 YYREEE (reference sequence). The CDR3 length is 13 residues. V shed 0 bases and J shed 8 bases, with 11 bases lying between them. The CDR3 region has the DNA TGTGCCAGCAGCTTGGGGGGGACCTTGGGCTACACCTTC. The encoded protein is CASSLGGTLGYTF.

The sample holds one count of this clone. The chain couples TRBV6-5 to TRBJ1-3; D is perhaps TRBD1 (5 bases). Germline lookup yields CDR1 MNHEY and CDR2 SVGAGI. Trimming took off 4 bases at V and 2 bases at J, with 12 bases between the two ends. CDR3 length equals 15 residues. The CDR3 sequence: CASSLRSGAGNTIYF. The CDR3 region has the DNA TGTGCCAGCAGTTTACGTTCGGGGGCTGGAAACACCATATATTTT.

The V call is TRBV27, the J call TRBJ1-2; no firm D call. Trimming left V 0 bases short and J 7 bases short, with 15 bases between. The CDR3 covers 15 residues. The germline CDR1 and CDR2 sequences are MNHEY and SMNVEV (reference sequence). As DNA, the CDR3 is TGTGCCAGCAGTTTATCGCTTTTCACATCGGTTGGCTACACCTTC. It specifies CASSLSLFTSVGYTF.

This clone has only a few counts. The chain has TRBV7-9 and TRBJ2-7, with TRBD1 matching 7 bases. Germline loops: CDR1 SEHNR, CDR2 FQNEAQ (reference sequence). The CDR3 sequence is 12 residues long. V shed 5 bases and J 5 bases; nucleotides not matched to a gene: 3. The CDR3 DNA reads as TGTGCCAGCAGCCCTACAGGGGACGAGCAGTACTTC. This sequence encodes CASSPTGDEQYF. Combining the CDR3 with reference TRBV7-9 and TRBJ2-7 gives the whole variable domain DTGVSQNPRHKITKRGQNVTFRCDPISEHNRLYWYRQTLGQGPEFLTYFQNEAQLEKSRLLSDRFSAERPKGSFSTLEIQRTEQGDSAMYLCASSPTGDEQYFGPGTRLTVT.

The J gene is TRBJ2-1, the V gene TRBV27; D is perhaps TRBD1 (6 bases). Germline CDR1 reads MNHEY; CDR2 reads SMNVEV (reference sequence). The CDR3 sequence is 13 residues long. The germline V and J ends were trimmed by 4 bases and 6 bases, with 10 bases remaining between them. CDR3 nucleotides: TGTGCCAGCAGTTGGACAGCTTCCAATGAGCAGTTCTTC. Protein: CASSWTASNEQFF.

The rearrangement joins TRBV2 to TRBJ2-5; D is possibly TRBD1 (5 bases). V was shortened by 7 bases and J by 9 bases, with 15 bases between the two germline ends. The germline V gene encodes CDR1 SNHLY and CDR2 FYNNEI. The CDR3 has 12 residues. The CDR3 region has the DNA TGTGCCAGCAACCAGGGTGCAAGGGCCCAGTACTTC. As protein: CASNQGARAQYF.

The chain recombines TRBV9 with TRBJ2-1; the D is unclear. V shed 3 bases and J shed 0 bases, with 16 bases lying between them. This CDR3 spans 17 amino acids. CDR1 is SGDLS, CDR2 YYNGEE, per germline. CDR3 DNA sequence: TGTGCCAGCAGCGGACGGGCCAACCCGCGCTCCTACAATGAGCAGTTCTTC. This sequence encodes CASSGRANPRSYNEQFF.

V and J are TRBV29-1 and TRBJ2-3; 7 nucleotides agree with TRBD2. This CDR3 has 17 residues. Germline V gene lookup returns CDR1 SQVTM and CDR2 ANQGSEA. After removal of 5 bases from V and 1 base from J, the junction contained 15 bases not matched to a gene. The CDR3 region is CSVTERKREPRTDTQYF. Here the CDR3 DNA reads TGCAGCGTTACCGAACGAAAGCGGGAACCTCGCACAGATACGCAGTATTTT.

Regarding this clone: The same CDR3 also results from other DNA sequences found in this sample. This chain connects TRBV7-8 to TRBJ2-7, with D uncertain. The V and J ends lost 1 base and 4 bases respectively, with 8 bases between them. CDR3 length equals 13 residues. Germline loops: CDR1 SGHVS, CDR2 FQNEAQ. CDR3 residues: CASSLGTGYEQYF. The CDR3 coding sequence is TGTGCCAGCAGCTTAGGGACCGGGTACGAGCAGTACTTC.

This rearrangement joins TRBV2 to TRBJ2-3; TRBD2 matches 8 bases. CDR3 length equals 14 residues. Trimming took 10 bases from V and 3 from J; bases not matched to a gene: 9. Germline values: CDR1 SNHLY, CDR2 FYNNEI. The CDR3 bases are TGTGCCATCCAGCCCAGCGGGAGAACAGATACGCAGTATTTT. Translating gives CAIQPSGRTDTQYF.

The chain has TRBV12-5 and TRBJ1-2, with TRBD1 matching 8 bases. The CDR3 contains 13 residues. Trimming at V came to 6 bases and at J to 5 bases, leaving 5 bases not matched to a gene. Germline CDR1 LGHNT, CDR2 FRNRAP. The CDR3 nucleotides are TGTGCTAGTGGCCCGGACAGGGAATATGGCTACACCTTC. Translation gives CASGPDREYGYTF.

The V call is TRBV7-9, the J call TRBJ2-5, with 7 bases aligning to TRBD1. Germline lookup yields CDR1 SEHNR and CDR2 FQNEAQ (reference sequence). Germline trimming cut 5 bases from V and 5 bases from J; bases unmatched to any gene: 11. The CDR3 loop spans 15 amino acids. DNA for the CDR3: TGTGCCAGCAGCCCACAGGGGATCTTGGCGGAGACCCAGTACTTC. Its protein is CASSPQGILAETQYF.